This T cell receptor (beta chain) was sequenced for a study of shared T cell receptors in the human thymus. Assay: immunoSEQ multiplex PCR; the TCRdb copy retains only in-frame clones and omits some. The table lists under 850,000 clones, approximately 87% of them singletons. Trimming removed 3 bases at V and 4 bases at J, with 16 bases between. Germline CDR1 reads ENHRY; CDR2 reads SYGVKD. This CDR3 is built from 16 residues. The sample was also linked to a second study, of human thymus T cells. That source adds: Donation was from healthy Finnish infants who were having corrective surgery that addressed congenital heart defects. Corrective cardiac surgery supplied the resected thymus tissue. Seemingly biased V and J gene usage marked thymic and blood repertoires. Among unrelated individuals, related research reported thymic repertoires that overlapped highly.

This receptor was obtained from a boy under three years old with a congenital heart defect. The chain joins TRBV10-3 to TRBJ1-5, with D maybe TRBD1 (6 bases). The sequenced sample consisted of thymocytes. The CDR3 bases are TGTGCCATCAGTGACAGGGGATTGACTGAAAATCAGCCCCAGCATTTT. Protein: CAISDRGLTENQPQHF.